This entry features one T cell receptor beta chain sequence. The antigen remains unidentified. A much larger clone differs by one base, so this may be a read error. This sample was taken from a study of T cells in Graves' hyperthyroidism and ophthalmopathy. Study results and caveats: Clonotypes that were expanded in thyroid above 0.001 mostly appeared in blood too. In simple terms, a model built on 13 V-J features told ophthalmopathy apart from stable hyperthyroidism.

Ophthalmopathy cases scored 3 or more on the Clinical Activity Score and 4 or more on NOSPECS grade, with duration below 3 months. 10 ml of fresh peripheral blood supplied the PBMCs. This CDR3 contains 18 residues. CDR1 LNHNV and CDR2 YYDKDF come from the germline V gene (reference sequence). There were TCR beta CDR3 regions amplified from RNA transcripts. Researchers ran a first-round RT-PCR on the TCR CDR3 using the HTBI primer set. TCRdb redid the calling of the multiplex PCR reads with MiXCR, one entry per CDR3 protein. Of about 640,000 distinct CDR3 sequences listed, roughly 15% are singletons. This TCR came from a woman in her fifties or sixties with Graves' ophthalmopathy. The sequenced material came from blood. J is TRBJ2-3 and V is TRBV15; 9 nucleotides match TRBD2. As DNA, the CDR3 is TGTGCCACCAGCGGAGATTTGGGCCAGGCGGGGGGGCGGTGGACGCAGTATTTT. It is translated as CATSGDLGQAGGRWTQYF. The full variable domain, rest sourced from reference TRBV15 and TRBJ2-3, is DAMVIQNPRYQVTQFGKPVTLSCSQTLNHNVMYWYQQKSSQAPKLLFHYYDKDFNNEADTPDNFQSRRPNTSFCFLDIRSPGLGDTAMYLCATSGDLGQAGGRWTQYFGPGTRLTVL.